The rows below give T cell receptor beta chains drawn from one sample of a study of T cell repertoires in cytomegalovirus infection. TCRdb redid the calling of the reads with MiXCR, one entry per CDR3 protein. The sample includes 110,000 or so distinct CDR3 sequences, about 28% of them seen just once. These receptors lack a known antigen. The input for sequencing was CD8+ T cells from cultured PBMCs, taken from culture after CMV antigen stimulation. These receptors all come from a human donor in good health (CMV status not recorded). Some clones in this sample may be carry-over from other donors' samples. The CDR3 runs from the conserved cysteine through the conserved F or W. D genes are given only for firm matches. Not all rows give a size; the values are once, few, many and, for expanded clones, a class.

D	size	J	V	DNA	CDR3
TRBD2	.	TRBJ2-1	TRBV3-1	TGTGCCAGCAGCCAAGAGTTGGGCGGGGGGAGTAGGACCTACAATGAGCAGTTCTTC	CASSQELGGGSRTYNEQFF
.	.	TRBJ1-1	TRBV25-1	TGTGCCAGCAGTGTACTGGGGAACACTGAAGCTTTCTTT	CASSVLGNTEAFF
TRBD1	.	TRBJ2-1	TRBV7-2	TGTGCCAGCAGCTCAGACCGGGACAGGGGGGTTAAGGTCTTC	CASSSDRDRGVKVF
TRBD2	few	TRBJ2-4	TRBV20-1	TGCAGTGCTAATACACTAGCGGGGGCCCCTCTAGCCAAAAACATTCAGTACTTC	CSANTLAGAPLAKNIQYF
TRBD1	few	TRBJ1-2	TRBV2	TGTGCCAGCAGCGACAGGGATGGCTACACCTTC	CASSDRDGYTF
TRBD2	.	TRBJ2-5	TRBV29-1	TGCAGCGTTGAAGCGACCGGACTAGCGGGGGGCATGCCCCAAGAGACCCAGTACTTC	CSVEATGLAGGMPQETQYF
TRBD1	few	TRBJ1-3	TRBV15	TGTGCCACCAGCAGCGACAGGGGCTCTGGAAACACCATATATTTT	CATSSDRGSGNTIYF
.	.	TRBJ1-2	TRBV7-9	TGTGCCAGCAGCCGCTGGGAGGAGAGGGACTATGGCTACACCTTC	CASSRWEERDYGYTF
TRBD2	few	TRBJ2-3	TRBV7-3	TGTGCCAGCAGCCAAACTCCGGGACTAGAGTCAGATACGCAGTATTTT	CASSQTPGLESDTQYF
.	.	TRBJ2-7	TRBV19	TGTGCCAGTGGGGGACTCTCGTCCTACGAGCAGTACTTC	CASGGLSSYEQYF
TRBD2	.	TRBJ2-3	TRBV11-1	TGTGCCATTTGGACTAGCCCAGATACGCAGTATTTT	CAIWTSPDTQYF
.	.	TRBJ1-1	TRBV19	TGTGCCAGTAGTATAACCGGGACCACTGAAGCTTTCTTT	CASSITGTTEAFF
.	.	TRBJ2-7	TRBV27	TGTGCCAGCAGAATGGGACCGGACTACGAGCAGTACTTC	CASRMGPDYEQYF
.	.	TRBJ2-3	TRBV20-1	TGCAGTGCTAGAGTGTTGGGGGGGGGCCAGGCAGATACGCAGTATTTT	CSARVLGGGQADTQYF
.	.	TRBJ2-3	TRBV27	TGTGCCAGCAGTTTATTAGAGTCTCCGGGGACAGATACGCAGTATTTT	CASSLLESPGTDTQYF
.	.	TRBJ2-1	TRBV6-5	TGTGCCAGCAGTCCCCGGACACGCATGTCCTACAATGAGCAGTTCTTC	CASSPRTRMSYNEQFF
.	.	TRBJ1-1	TRBV6-5	TGTGCCAGCAGTTATAATGGAGGGGCCACTGAAGCTTTCTTT	CASSYNGGATEAFF
.	few	TRBJ2-7	TRBV2	TGTGCCAGCGGCAGGTCCTCCTACGAGCAGTACTTC	CASGRSSYEQYF
.	.	TRBJ2-7	TRBV11-3	TGTGCCAGCAGCTCCTGGGGAGGAGGCGAGCAGTACTTC	CASSSWGGGEQYF
.	many	TRBJ2-5	TRBV15	TGTGCCACCAGCCCTTCGGGGGACCTCCAAGAGACCCAGTACTTC	CATSPSGDLQETQYF